This entry lists 13 T cell receptor beta chains sequenced from one sample in a study of shared clonotypes between healthy human individuals. CD45RO-negative cells were positively selected for CCR7, leaving out terminally differentiated effector memory CD45RA+ cells. Libraries were prepared by immunoSEQ multiplex PCR; TCRdb keeps only in-frame clonotypes and omits some of them. The sample has about 2 million clones; about 95% are singletons. Sequenced input: naive CD8+ T cells sorted from blood. Every receptor here comes from a man younger than 35 in good health.

The J gene is TRBJ2-7, the V gene TRBV29-1; 9 bases match TRBD1. After removal of 0 bases from V and 4 bases from J, the junction contained 13 bases not matched to a gene. This CDR3 region has 17 residues. Germline V lookup: CDR1 SQVTM, CDR2 ANQGSEA. The CDR3 sequence: CSVEDSLEDRGLYEQYF. CDR3 bases: TGCAGCGTTGAAGACAGTCTCGAGGACAGGGGTCTGTACGAGCAGTACTTC.

The J gene is TRBJ2-7, the V gene TRBV28; D tentatively reads TRBD1 or TRBD2 (5 bases each). Trimming removed 5 bases from V and 3 bases from J, with 20 bases in between. This CDR3 has 16 residues. CDR1 MDHEN and CDR2 SYDVKM come from the germline V gene. The CDR3 DNA sequence: TGTGCCAGCAGTACCCTAGGGCCGGGACCCATCTACGAGCAGTACTTC. It codes for CASSTLGPGPIYEQYF.

As for this clone: This same CDR3 is encoded by further DNA sequences in the sample. The J gene is TRBJ2-3, the V gene TRBV9; 11 nucleotides line up with TRBD2. The length of the CDR3 is 16 residues. Germline V gives CDR1 SGDLS, CDR2 YYNGEE. With V trimmed by 3 bases and J by 3 bases, 6 bases remained unmatched. The CDR3 DNA reads TGTGCCAGCAGCGCCATAGCGGGAGGGCCGACAGATACGCAGTATTTT. This gives the protein CASSAIAGGPTDTQYF.

This clone was observed a single time. The V gene is TRBV7-9, the J gene TRBJ2-3; possible D gene TRBD2, 8 bases. Per the germline V gene, CDR1 is SEHNR and CDR2 is FQNEAQ (reference sequence). The CDR3 sequence is 17 residues long. The ends were cut back, 3 bases at V and 0 bases at J, with 16 bases in the middle. CDR3 sequence: CASSLRGPSGSTDTQYF. Here the CDR3 DNA reads TGTGCCAGCAGCTTGAGGGGGCCTAGCGGGAGCACAGATACGCAGTATTTT.

The chain has TRBV28 and TRBJ2-5; D ambiguous. Germline lookup yields CDR1 MDHEN and CDR2 SYDVKM. The germline V and J ends were trimmed by 0 bases and 5 bases, with 7 bases remaining between them. The CDR3 is 13 residues long. CDR3 DNA sequence: TGTGCCAGCAGTTTATGGGTCCGGGAGACCCAGTACTTC. Amino acid sequence: CASSLWVRETQYF. The variable domain in full, completed from reference TRBV28 and TRBJ2-5, reads DVKVTQSSRYLVKRTGEKVFLECVQDMDHENMFWYRQDPGLGLRLIYFSYDVKMKEKGDIPEGYSVSREKKERFSLILESASTNQTSMYLCASSLWVRETQYFGPGTRLLVL.

V is TRBV4-1 and J is TRBJ1-1; maybe TRBD1 (6 bases). CDR1 is MGHRA, CDR2 YSYEKL, per germline. The CDR3 is made up of 16 amino acids. Trimming removed 0 bases at V and 3 bases at J, with 14 bases between. The CDR3 here is CASSQDSEGVDTEAFF. In DNA form, the CDR3 reads TGCGCCAGCAGCCAAGATAGCGAGGGGGTGGACACTGAAGCTTTCTTT.

The J gene is TRBJ2-6, the V gene TRBV2; no reliable D call. V was cut by 4 bases and J by 0 bases, with 10 bases left in between. The CDR3 totals 16 residues. CDR1 is SNHLY, CDR2 FYNNEI, per germline. CDR3: CASSGHFSSGANVLTF. CDR3 in DNA: TGTGCCAGCAGTGGTCATTTCAGCTCTGGGGCCAACGTCCTGACTTTC.

The gene calls are TRBV12-5 and TRBJ2-7, with D maybe TRBD2 (6 bases). Trimming took 1 base from V and 6 from J, leaving 13 bases between them. The CDR3 totals 14 residues. CDR1 and CDR2 from the germline V gene are LGHNT and FRNRAP. The CDR3 DNA reads TGTGCTAGTGGTTTGGCCCTGGGGGGAAGCGAGCAGTACTTC. As protein: CASGLALGGSEQYF. The entire variable domain, with the rest obtained from reference TRBV12-5 and TRBJ2-7, is as follows: DARVTQTPRHKVTEMGQEVTMRCQPILGHNTVFWYRQTMMQGLELLAYFRNRAPLDDSGMPKDRFSAEMPDATLATLKIQPSEPRDSAVYFCASGLALGGSEQYFGPGTRLTVT.

The CDR3 loop reads CASSISQGLSYEQYF. DNA for the CDR3: TGTGCCAGTAGTATTTCTCAGGGCCTCTCCTACGAGCAGTACTTC. The chain employs TRBV19 and TRBJ2-7; TRBD1 is a possible D gene (5 bases). CDR1 and CDR2 (germline): LNHDA, SQIVND (reference sequence). Trimming took 3 bases from V and 0 from J, leaving 12 bases between them. CDR3 length equals 15 residues.

The rearrangement links TRBV28 to TRBJ1-4; D unresolved. The germline V gene has CDR1 MDHEN and CDR2 SYDVKM. The germline V and J ends were trimmed by 5 bases and 4 bases, with 17 bases remaining between them. The CDR3 consists of 16 residues. Here the CDR3 DNA reads TGTGCCAGCAGTCCATTAGGTGTTGGGGTTAATGAAAAACTGTTTTTT. It yields the protein CASSPLGVGVNEKLFF.

The chain couples TRBV29-1 to TRBJ2-1; D might be TRBD1 (6 bases). Trimming removed 5 bases from V and 4 bases from J, with 15 bases in between. In germline, CDR1 is SQVTM, CDR2 ANQGSEA. This CDR3 comprises 14 residues. CDR3 residues: CSVPLDRQYNEQFF. The CDR3 DNA sequence: TGCAGCGTTCCTTTAGACAGGCAATACAATGAGCAGTTCTTC.

This chain joins TRBV5-1 and TRBJ2-1; 10 bases are shared with TRBD1. Looked up from germline, CDR1 is SGHRS and CDR2 is YFSETQ. V shed 5 bases and J 2 bases; nucleotides not matched to a gene: 7. There are 16 residues in the CDR3. This CDR3 reads CASRRTGTGAYNEQFF. The CDR3 DNA is TGCGCCAGCAGAAGAACCGGGACAGGGGCCTACAATGAGCAGTTCTTC.

The chain employs TRBV30 and TRBJ2-1, with 7 bases that match TRBD1. CDR1 is GTSNPN and CDR2 is SVGIG in the germline V gene (reference sequence). V was pared by 8 bases and J by 7 bases, with 11 bases of the junction left unmatched. This CDR3 has 13 residues. In DNA, the CDR3 is TGTGCCGGGGATGAGACAGGGTATAATGAGCAGTTCTTC. It codes for CAGDETGYNEQFF.